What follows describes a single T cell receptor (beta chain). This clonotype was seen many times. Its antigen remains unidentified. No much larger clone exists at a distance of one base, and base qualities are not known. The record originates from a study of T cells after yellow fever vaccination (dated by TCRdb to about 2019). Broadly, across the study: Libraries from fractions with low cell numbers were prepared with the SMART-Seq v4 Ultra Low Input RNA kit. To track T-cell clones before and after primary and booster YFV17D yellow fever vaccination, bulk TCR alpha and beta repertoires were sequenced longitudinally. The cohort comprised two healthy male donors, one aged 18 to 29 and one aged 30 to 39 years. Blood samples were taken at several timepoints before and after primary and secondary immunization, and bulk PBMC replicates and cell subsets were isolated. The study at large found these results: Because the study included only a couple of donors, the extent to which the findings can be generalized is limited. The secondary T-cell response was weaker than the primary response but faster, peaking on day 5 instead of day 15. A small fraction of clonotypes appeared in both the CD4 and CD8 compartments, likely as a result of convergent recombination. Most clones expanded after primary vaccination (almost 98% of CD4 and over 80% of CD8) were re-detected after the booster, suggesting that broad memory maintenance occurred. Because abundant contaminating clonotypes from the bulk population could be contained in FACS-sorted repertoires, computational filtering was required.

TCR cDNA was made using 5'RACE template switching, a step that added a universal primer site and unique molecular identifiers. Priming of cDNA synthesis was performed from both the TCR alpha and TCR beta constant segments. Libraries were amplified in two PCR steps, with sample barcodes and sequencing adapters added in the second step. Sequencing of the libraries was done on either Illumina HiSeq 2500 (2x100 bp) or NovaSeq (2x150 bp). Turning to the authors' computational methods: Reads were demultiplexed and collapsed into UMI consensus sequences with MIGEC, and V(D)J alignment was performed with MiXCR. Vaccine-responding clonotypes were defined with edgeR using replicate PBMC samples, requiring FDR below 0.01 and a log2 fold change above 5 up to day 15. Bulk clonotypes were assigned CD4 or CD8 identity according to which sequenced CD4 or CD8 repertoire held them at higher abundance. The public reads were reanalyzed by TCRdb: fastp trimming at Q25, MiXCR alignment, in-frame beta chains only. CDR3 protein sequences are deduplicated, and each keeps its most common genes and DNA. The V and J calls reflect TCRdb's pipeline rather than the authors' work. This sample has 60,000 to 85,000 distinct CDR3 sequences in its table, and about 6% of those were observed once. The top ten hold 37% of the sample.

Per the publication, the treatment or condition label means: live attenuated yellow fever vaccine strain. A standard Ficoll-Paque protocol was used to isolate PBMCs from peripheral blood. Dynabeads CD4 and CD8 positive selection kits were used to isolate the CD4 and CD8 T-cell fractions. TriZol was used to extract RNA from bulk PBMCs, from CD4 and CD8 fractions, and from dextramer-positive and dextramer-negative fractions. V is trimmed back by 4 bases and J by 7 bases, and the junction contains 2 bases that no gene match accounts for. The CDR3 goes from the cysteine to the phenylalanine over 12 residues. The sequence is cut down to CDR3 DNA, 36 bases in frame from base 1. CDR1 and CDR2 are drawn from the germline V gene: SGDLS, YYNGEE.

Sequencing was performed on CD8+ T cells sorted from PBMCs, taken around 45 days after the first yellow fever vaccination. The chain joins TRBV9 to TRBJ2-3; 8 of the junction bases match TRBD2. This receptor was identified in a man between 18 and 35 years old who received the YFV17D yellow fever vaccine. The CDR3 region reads CASSSGGNTQYF. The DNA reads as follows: TGTGCCAGCAGCTCGGGAGGGAATACGCAGTATTTT.